The rows below give T cell receptor beta chains drawn from one sample of a study of post-analysis software for immune sequencing data. MiXCR, applied by TCRdb to the PCR reads, yields one record per CDR3 protein. The data contain 700,000 to 900,000 distinct CDR3 sequences, around 42% of them singletons. Sequencing was performed on blood. These receptors were collected from a girl aged 5-17 years with multiple sclerosis. Both conserved end residues are part of each CDR3. The order of the fields is J gene, V gene, CDR3 protein.

>.|TRBV7-2
CASSLASSGRTHEQYF
>TRBJ1-2|TRBV30
CAWSPGANYGYTF
>TRBJ1-2|TRBV7-9
CASSPGAVSYGYTF
>TRBJ2-5|TRBV7-7
CASSRRTSGYQETQYF
>TRBJ2-1|TRBV5-1
CASSTGTNDEQFF
>TRBJ2-7|TRBV29-1
CSVIGRDYEQYF
>TRBJ2-6|TRBV9
CASSHGTVIPSGANVLTF
>TRBJ2-5|TRBV10-3
CAISVRGETQYF
>.|TRBV20-1
CSARGSSTYNEQYF
>TRBJ2-5|TRBV25-1
CASSETGTQETQYF
>TRBJ2-1|TRBV9
CASGRTHYNEQFF
>TRBJ2-2|TRBV4-1
CASSQEVEGAGELFF
>TRBJ2-5|TRBV6-1
CASGGWSGQETQYF
>TRBJ2-5|TRBV2
CASFDLPGPETQYF
>.|TRBV18
CASSLTSTYEQYF
>TRBJ2-7|TRBV5-4
CASSLTPGYEQYF
>TRBJ2-1|TRBV7-2
CASSAGGLAGSYEQFF